A single sample is the source of the 31 T cell receptor beta chains below, sequenced in a study of blood T cell repertoires in COVID-19. The protocol was immunoSEQ multiplex PCR, while the TCRdb copy is restricted to in-frame clones and leaves out a portion. The sample carries more than 150,000 clones, 70% to 80% recorded once. The specimen sequenced was PBMCs or T cells enriched from blood (not recorded which). These receptors were taken from a woman aged 50 to 60 who had recovered from COVID-19.

The CDR3 sequence: CSVPRTGTQETQYF. CDR3 sequence (DNA): TGCAGCGTTCCCCGGACAGGCACCCAAGAGACCCAGTACTTC. This rearrangement joins TRBV29-1 to TRBJ2-5; 7 bases map to TRBD1. Germline V lookup: CDR1 SQVTM, CDR2 ANQGSEA. The CDR3 length is 14 residues. Losses at the gene ends were 5 bases for V and 1 base for J; bases not matched to a gene: 7.

V gene TRBV19 combines with J gene TRBJ2-7, with TRBD1 matching 11 bases. Looked up from germline, CDR1 is LNHDA and CDR2 is SQIVND (reference sequence). The CDR3 runs 14 residues. Unmatched junction bases numbered 2, after V lost 7 bases and J lost 0 bases. Here the CDR3 DNA reads TGTGCCAGTAAAGGACAGGGGGCCTCCTACGAGCAGTACTTC. Amino acid sequence: CASKGQGASYEQYF. Variable domain in full (rest from reference TRBV19 and TRBJ2-7): DGGITQSPKYLFRKEGQNVTLSCEQNLNHDAMYWYRQDPGQGLRLIYYSQIVNDFQKGDIAEGYSVSREKKESFPLTVTSAQKNPTAFYLCASKGQGASYEQYFGPGTRLTVT.

This clone has only one observation. The V gene is TRBV5-1, the J gene TRBJ2-1, with 10 positions matching TRBD2. J was trimmed by 6 bases and V by 2 bases; bases with no gene match: 2. The length of the CDR3 is 14 residues. The germline gives CDR1 SGHRS, CDR2 YFSETQ. CDR3 DNA sequence: TGCGCCAGCAGCTTATTAGCGGGGGGCAATGAGCAGTTCTTC. It is translated as CASSLLAGGNEQFF.

The chain combines TRBV19 with TRBJ1-5, with TRBD1 identical over 7 bases. V lost 7 bases, J lost 1 base, and 7 bases stayed unmatched. The CDR3 is made up of 15 amino acids. Germline lookup yields CDR1 LNHDA and CDR2 SQIVND (reference sequence). The CDR3, as DNA: TGTGCCAGTAAGATGGGACAGATGAGCAATCAGCCCCAGCATTTT. It is translated as CASKMGQMSNQPQHF.

The V and J genes are TRBV6-6 and TRBJ1-5; 10 positions agree with TRBD1. The CDR3 spans 15 residues. Losses at the gene ends were 6 bases for V and 6 bases for J; bases not matched to a gene: 8. Germline V CDR1 and CDR2: MNHNY, SVGAGI (reference sequence). CDR3 in DNA: TGTGCCAGCAGCCTTGGACAGGGGGTAGGTCAGCCCCAGCATTTT. Protein: CASSLGQGVGQPQHF.

The chain recombines TRBV6-4 with TRBJ2-1; the match to TRBD1 covers 9 bases. This CDR3 has 14 residues. Unmatched junction bases numbered 3, after V lost 5 bases and J lost 4 bases. CDR1 is MRHNA, CDR2 SNTAGT, per germline. The CDR3 here is CASSRDRVYNEQFF. Written as DNA, the CDR3 is TGTGCCAGCAGTCGGGACAGGGTTTACAATGAGCAGTTCTTC.

This sequence joins TRBV6-2 or TRBV6-3 and TRBJ2-3; 8 bases align to TRBD2. The V gene end was trimmed by 2 bases and the J gene end by 11 bases; junction bases not matched to a gene: 15. The CDR3 loop spans 16 amino acids. In germline, CDR1 is MNHEY, CDR2 SVGEGT. The CDR3 is CASSYPTPATRGGQYF. CDR3 DNA: TGTGCCAGCAGTTACCCGACACCCGCTACCCGGGGGGGGCAGTATTTT.

The chain carries TRBV7-2 and TRBJ2-2; TRBD2 aligns across 8 bases. The CDR3 length is 14 residues. Germline CDR1 SGHTA, CDR2 FQGNSA. V lost 7 bases and J lost 2; bases outside the gene matches: 3. CDR3 sequence reads: CASTLAVNTGELFF. The CDR3 DNA reads TGTGCCAGCACACTAGCGGTAAACACCGGGGAGCTGTTTTTT.

V is TRBV18 and J is TRBJ2-5; 7 nucleotides line up with TRBD1. The ends lost 2 bases at V and 2 bases at J; junction bases unmatched: 5. The CDR3 sequence is 15 residues long. Germline values: CDR1 KGHSH, CDR2 LQKENI. CDR3 sequence reads: CASSPTGAVQETQYF. The CDR3 coding sequence is TGTGCCAGCTCACCAACAGGGGCGGTTCAAGAGACCCAGTACTTC.

The chain is built from TRBV4-1 and TRBJ1-2; maybe TRBD1 (5 bases). CDR1 and CDR2 from the germline V gene are MGHRA and YSYEKL. The CDR3 extends over 14 amino acids. V shed 4 bases and J shed 6 bases, with 15 bases lying between them. The CDR3 sequence is CASSRTGGGDGYTF. The CDR3 region has the DNA TGCGCCAGCAGCCGCACCGGCGGGGGGGATGGCTACACCTTC.

The gene calls are TRBV27 and TRBJ2-1; TRBD2 agrees at 7 bases. This CDR3 is 13 amino acids long. J gave up 6 bases and V 3 bases, and 2 bases lay outside the gene matches. Germline V gives CDR1 MNHEY, CDR2 SMNVEV (reference sequence). CDR3 sequence: CASSFGLVNEQFF. CDR3 DNA sequence: TGTGCCAGCAGTTTCGGACTAGTCAATGAGCAGTTCTTC.

The gene calls are TRBV5-1 and TRBJ2-7; TRBD1 matches at 11 bases. Trimming at V came to 3 bases and at J to 3 bases, leaving 11 bases not matched to a gene. Germline V gives CDR1 SGHRS, CDR2 YFSETQ. The CDR3 covers 17 residues. CDR3 region: CASSWRAGTGGFYEQYF. CDR3 coding DNA: TGCGCCAGCAGCTGGAGAGCCGGGACAGGGGGTTTCTACGAGCAGTACTTC. The full variable domain, in which reference TRBV5-1 and TRBJ2-7 provide the parts outside the CDR3, is KAGVTQTPRYLIKTRGQQVTLSCSPISGHRSVSWYQQTPGQGLQFLFEYFSETQRNKGNFPGRFSGRQFSNSRSEMNVSTLELGDSALYLCASSWRAGTGGFYEQYFGPGTRLTVT.

In regard to this clone: At one end, the junction sequence differs from germline, possibly due to a read error. J is TRBJ2-5 and V is TRBV28, with 8 bases identical to TRBD2. Germline lookup yields CDR1 MDHEN and CDR2 SYDVKM. There are 13 residues in the CDR3. DNA of the CDR3: TGCGCTGGAGGAGCGGGAGAGCCAGAGACCCAGTACTTC. Residues: CAGGAGEPETQYF.

The V gene is TRBV6-5, the J gene TRBJ2-3, with TRBD2 matching over 9 bases. The CDR3 is 16 residues long. The germline V gene encodes CDR1 MNHEY and CDR2 SVGAGI. Trimming cost V 4 bases and J 5 bases; bases outside gene matches: 10. In DNA, the CDR3 is TGTGCCAGCAGTTCCTGGCTAGCGGGAAAGGGAGATACGCAGTATTTT. Amino acid sequence: CASSSWLAGKGDTQYF.

The V and J genes are TRBV27 and TRBJ1-3; D not certain. Germline V gene sequence: CDR1 MNHEY, CDR2 SMNVEV (reference sequence). Trimming shortened V by 6 bases and J by 0 bases, and 15 bases separated the two germline ends. There are 16 residues in the CDR3. For the CDR3, the DNA is TGTGCCAGCAGACCCCACGGTCGAAACTCTGGAAACACCATATATTTT. It codes for CASRPHGRNSGNTIYF.

The CDR3 sequence: CASSGRQGAEAFF. CDR3 in DNA: TGTGCCAGCAGTGGGCGGCAGGGGGCTGAAGCTTTCTTT. V gene TRBV2 combines with J gene TRBJ1-1, with 7 bases fitting TRBD1. CDR3 length: 13 residues. V lost 4 bases, J lost 6 bases, and 5 bases stayed unmatched. Germline V gives CDR1 SNHLY, CDR2 FYNNEI.

The chain links TRBV28 to TRBJ2-7; 9 bases map to TRBD1. This CDR3 has 15 amino acids. The V gene end was trimmed by 5 bases and the J gene end by 4 bases; junction bases not matched to a gene: 9. Germline CDR1 and CDR2: MDHEN and SYDVKM. The DNA of the CDR3 is TGTGCCAGCAGTGAAGTCGGGACAGGGCTTTACGAGCAGTACTTC. Its protein is CASSEVGTGLYEQYF.

V gene TRBV7-2 combines with J gene TRBJ2-3; D unclear. Trimming took 4 bases from V and 2 from J, leaving 4 bases between them. This CDR3 is 12 amino acids long. The germline V gene encodes CDR1 SGHTA and CDR2 FQGNSA. In DNA, the CDR3 is TGTGCCAGCAGCTCCTACACAGATACGCAGTATTTT. Its protein is CASSSYTDTQYF.

The J gene is TRBJ2-7, the V gene TRBV24-1; 7 bases are shared with TRBD1. Germline V gives CDR1 KGHDR, CDR2 SFDVKD. V shed 4 bases and J 2 bases; nucleotides not matched to a gene: 7. This CDR3 region has 15 residues. The CDR3 loop is CATSDPLTGAYEQYF. CDR3 in DNA: TGTGCCACCAGTGACCCTCTAACAGGGGCCTACGAGCAGTACTTC.

The chain couples TRBV5-8 to TRBJ2-7, with D perhaps matching TRBD1 (6 bases). This CDR3 has 15 amino acids. Germline CDR1 reads SGHTS; CDR2 reads YDEGEE. The V gene lost 2 bases and the J gene lost 0 bases, with 12 bases spanning the gap. CDR3 region: CASSFRQAISYEQYF. The CDR3 nucleotides are TGTGCCAGCAGCTTCAGACAGGCGATCTCCTACGAGCAGTACTTC. Filled out from reference TRBV5-8 and TRBJ2-7, the complete variable domain reads EAGVTQSPTHLIKTRGQQATLRCSPISGHTSVYWYQQALGLGLQFLLWYDEGEERNRGNFPPRFSGRQFPNYSSELNVNALELEDSALYLCASSFRQAISYEQYFGPGTRLTVT.

The rearrangement joins TRBV18 to TRBJ2-7, with D tentatively TRBD2 (5 bases). V lost 3 bases and J 5 bases, leaving 11 bases between the germline ends. The CDR3 is 13 residues long. Germline CDR1 reads KGHSH; CDR2 reads LQKENI. Written as DNA, the CDR3 is TGTGCCAGCTCACCCGGGGTCGGGGACGAGCAGTACTTC. Residues: CASSPGVGDEQYF.

The V gene is TRBV28, the J gene TRBJ1-5; 7 bases line up with TRBD1. CDR3 length: 12 residues. Germline V CDR1 and CDR2: MDHEN, SYDVKM. J gave up 7 bases and V 4 bases, and 1 base lay outside the gene matches. The CDR3 DNA sequence: TGTGCCAGCAGTTGGGGACAGCAGCCCCAGCATTTT. Translating it yields CASSWGQQPQHF.

The chain couples TRBV6-5 to TRBJ2-2; TRBD1 aligns across 8 bases. The ends lost 1 base at V and 1 base at J; junction bases unmatched: 2. CDR3 length: 16 residues. The germline gives CDR1 MNHEY, CDR2 SVGAGI. Here the CDR3 DNA reads TGTGCCAGCAGTTACTTGGGGACAGGGAACACCGGGGAGCTGTTTTTT. This encodes CASSYLGTGNTGELFF.

This chain uses TRBV7-9 with TRBJ2-2, with D possibly matching TRBD1 (6 bases). The V gene's germline CDR1 is SEHNR and CDR2 FQNEAQ (reference sequence). The CDR3 is 14 residues long. V gave up 6 bases and J gave up 2 bases, with 10 bases separating them. The CDR3 nucleotides read TGTGCCAGCAGGAAGACAGGAAACACCGGGGAGCTGTTTTTT. This sequence encodes CASRKTGNTGELFF.

J is TRBJ2-1 and V is TRBV5-4, with D possibly being TRBD1 (6 bases). Germline CDR1 is SGHNT and CDR2 is YYREEE (reference sequence). The CDR3 totals 15 residues. V was trimmed by 4 bases and J by 0 bases, leaving 11 bases between them. CDR3: CASSLDSSSYNEQFF. The CDR3 DNA reads as TGTGCCAGCAGCCTGGACAGTAGCTCCTACAATGAGCAGTTCTTC.

V gene TRBV10-3 combines with J gene TRBJ2-2; 7 bases are a match to TRBD2. This CDR3 has 14 residues. The germline CDR1 and CDR2 sequences are ENHRY and SYGVKD. The J segment lost 4 bases and the V segment lost 4 bases, leaving 3 bases of the junction unmatched. The CDR3 DNA reads TGTGCCATCAGTGTCGGGAGGAGCACCGGGGAGCTGTTTTTT. Its protein product is CAISVGRSTGELFF.

This clone was seen just once. This chain links TRBV5-4 with TRBJ2-1; TRBD1 aligns across 8 bases. Germline CDR1 SGHNT, CDR2 YYREEE (reference sequence). The CDR3 length is 17 residues. Trimming removed 2 bases from V and 4 bases from J; junction bases left unmatched: 11. The CDR3: CASSFPPGQGEYNEQFF. The CDR3 nucleotides are TGTGCCAGCAGCTTTCCCCCAGGACAGGGAGAATACAATGAGCAGTTCTTC.

This clone was found a few times. CDR3 sequence (DNA): TGTGCCAGCAGCTTAGGCGTCGAAGCGGTCACCCCGGGTGAGCAGTTCTTC. Its protein is CASSLGVEAVTPGEQFF. The rearrangement uses TRBV7-9 and TRBJ2-1; a weak D match, TRBD2 (5 bases). Trimming cost V 1 base and J 9 bases, with 22 bases left between them. The CDR3 runs to 17 residues. Germline V gene lookup returns CDR1 SEHNR and CDR2 FQNEAQ (reference sequence).

The rearrangement joins TRBV9 to TRBJ2-5, with TRBD1 matching over 9 bases. Germline V gene lookup returns CDR1 SGDLS and CDR2 YYNGEE. The CDR3 has 14 residues. With 4 bases clipped from V and 2 bases from J, the junction kept 3 bases outside the gene matches. The CDR3 is CASSPTGGQETQYF. The CDR3 coding sequence is TGTGCCAGCAGCCCGACAGGGGGACAAGAGACCCAGTACTTC.

The V gene is TRBV11-1, the J gene TRBJ2-7; tentatively, D is TRBD1 (6 bases). V lost 2 bases to trimming and J lost 2 bases, with 10 bases between them. The CDR3 contains 14 residues. Per germline, CDR1 SGHAT and CDR2 FQDESV (reference sequence). DNA for the CDR3: TGTGCCAGCAGCTTAAACCAGGGGCCCTACGAGCAGTACTTC. This translates into CASSLNQGPYEQYF.

The chain's CDR3 is CASSQDATNKQYF. The CDR3 coding sequence is TGTGCCAGCAGCCAAGACGCAACCAACAAGCAGTACTTC. The chain employs TRBV14 and TRBJ2-7, with D unclear. The V gene lost 0 bases and the J gene lost 8 bases, with 11 bases spanning the gap. Germline CDR1 SGHDN, CDR2 FVKESK. The CDR3 covers 13 residues.